This is a list of T cell receptor beta chains from one sample in a study of blood T cell repertoires in COVID-19. Profiled with immunoSEQ multiplex PCR; TCRdb holds only in-frame clones, not every one. Among 75,000 to 95,000 clones listed, 72% were seen once. Specimen: peripheral blood. These receptors originate from a woman in her fifties or sixties in a cohort sampled during active or convalescent COVID-19. Both conserved end residues are part of each CDR3. D genes are given only for firm matches. A clone size is listed for some rows: how often the clone was seen (once, few, many), or a class if it is expanded.

TRBD1,.,TRBV5-1,TRBJ2-7,CASSLDWTGVKYF,TGCGCCAGCAGCTTGGATTGGACAGGGGTTAAGTACTTC
TRBD1,.,TRBV4-3,TRBJ2-7,CASSQSYRGSYEQYF,TGCGCCAGCAGCCAAAGTTACAGGGGCTCCTACGAGCAGTACTTC
.,.,TRBV5-1,TRBJ1-1,CASSFPRANTEAFF,TGCGCCAGCAGCTTCCCGAGGGCGAACACTGAAGCTTTCTTT
.,few,TRBV15,TRBJ2-1,CATSRARGQRFF,TGTGCCACCAGCAGAGCCAGGGGTCAGCGGTTCTTC
TRBD2,.,TRBV7-3,TRBJ2-5,CASSPTGGAGGETQYF,TGTGCCAGCAGCCCCACGGGAGGAGCGGGGGGGGAGACCCAGTACTTC
.,.,TRBV18,TRBJ2-3,CASSPLLDTDTQYF,TGTGCCAGCTCACCGTTACTCGATACAGATACGCAGTATTTT
.,once,TRBV10-3,TRBJ1-2,CAISDTSNYGYTF,TGTGCCATCAGTGACACATCTAACTATGGCTACACCTTC
.,.,TRBV2,TRBJ2-7,CASTRTNYEQYF,TGTGCCAGTACCAGGACTAACTACGAGCAGTACTTC
.,.,TRBV6-2/TRBV6-3,TRBJ1-6,CASSYGQPGYNSPLHF,TGTGCCAGCAGTTACGGTCAGCCCGGGTATAATTCACCCCTCCACTTT
TRBD2,once,TRBV2,TRBJ2-3,CASTRGLVPSTDTQYF,TGTGCCAGCACCAGAGGACTAGTCCCCTCCACAGATACGCAGTATTTT
TRBD1,.,TRBV2,TRBJ1-4,CASIADRGLNEKLFF,TGTGCCAGCATCGCGGACAGGGGGCTTAATGAAAAACTGTTTTTT
TRBD2,.,TRBV7-2,TRBJ2-3,CASSLLSGGAADTQYF,TGTGCCAGCAGCTTGCTTAGCGGGGGGGCCGCAGATACGCAGTATTTT
TRBD2,.,TRBV28,TRBJ2-1,CASMEIAGDNEQFF,TGTGCCAGCATGGAGATAGCGGGGGACAATGAGCAGTTCTTC
.,.,TRBV6-2/TRBV6-3,TRBJ2-2,CASSPPREGAWVAGELFF,TGTGCCAGCAGCCCACCTCGGGAGGGGGCATGGGTCGCCGGGGAGCTGTTTTTT
TRBD2,.,TRBV18,TRBJ2-5,CASSPLGLRTSGEETQYF,TGTGCCAGCTCACCTTTGGGGCTACGGACTAGCGGGGAAGAGACCCAGTACTTC
TRBD2,.,TRBV5-4,TRBJ2-6,CASSSGGWGSGANVLTF,TGTGCCAGCAGCAGCGGGGGGTGGGGCTCTGGGGCCAACGTCCTGACTTTC
TRBD2,.,TRBV4-1,TRBJ2-3,CASSPLVSGGTDTQYF,TGCGCCAGCAGCCCCTTAGTTAGCGGGGGCACAGATACGCAGTATTTT
TRBD1,.,TRBV7-8,TRBJ2-1,CASSWGTGITYNEQFF,TGTGCCAGCAGCTGGGGGACAGGGATAACCTACAATGAGCAGTTCTTC
.,.,TRBV5-1,TRBJ1-1,CASSSIVGTEAFF,TGCGCCAGCAGCTCAATTGTCGGCACTGAAGCTTTCTTT
TRBD1,few,TRBV15,TRBJ1-5,CATSREMGQSNQPQHF,TGTGCCACCAGCAGAGAGATGGGACAGAGCAATCAGCCCCAGCATTTT
.,.,TRBV3-1/TRBV3-2,TRBJ2-5,CASSPPRTSQETQYF,TGTGCCAGCAGCCCCCCCCGGACATCTCAAGAGACCCAGTACTTC
TRBD1,.,TRBV9,TRBJ1-1,CASSPLGQTTMNTEAFF,TGTGCCAGCAGCCCTCTGGGACAGACAACCATGAACACTGAAGCTTTCTTT
TRBD1,.,TRBV5-1,TRBJ2-1,CASREDRGLNEQFF,TGCGCCAGCAGGGAGGACAGGGGGCTCAATGAGCAGTTCTTC
TRBD1,.,TRBV27,TRBJ2-1,CASRSRTGNEQFF,TGTGCCAGCAGGAGCCGGACAGGCAATGAGCAGTTCTTC
TRBD1,.,TRBV6-1,TRBJ1-5,CASSENVDRNQPQHF,TGTGCCAGCAGTGAAAATGTGGACAGGAATCAGCCCCAGCATTTT
.,.,TRBV5-4,TRBJ2-7,CASSLDVLYEQYF,TGTGCCAGCAGCTTGGACGTTCTATACGAGCAGTACTTC
TRBD1,medium-sized,TRBV19,TRBJ1-1,CASSIERQGAKAFF,TGTGCCAGTAGTATTGAACGACAGGGGGCTAAAGCTTTCTTT
TRBD1,.,TRBV7-9,TRBJ1-2,CASSHTGTASNYGYTF,TGTGCCAGCAGCCACACCGGGACAGCCTCTAACTATGGCTACACCTTC
.,.,TRBV11-2,TRBJ2-5,CASSQGHRQETQYF,TGTGCCAGCAGCCAAGGACACCGTCAAGAGACCCAGTACTTC
TRBD1,.,TRBV19,TRBJ1-3,CASKFGTVGNTIYF,TGTGCCAGTAAGTTCGGGACAGTTGGAAACACCATATATTTT
.,.,TRBV6-1,TRBJ2-3,CASSEPGGRSTDTQYF,TGTGCCAGCAGTGAACCCGGGGGACGCAGCACAGATACGCAGTATTTT
.,.,TRBV27,TRBJ2-1,CASTVMGASPEQFF,TGTGCCAGCACTGTGATGGGGGCATCCCCTGAGCAGTTCTTC
TRBD2,.,TRBV5-1,TRBJ2-3,CASSLTGGPRDTQYF,TGCGCCAGCAGCTTGACGGGGGGGCCGAGAGATACGCAGTATTTT
.,.,TRBV30,TRBJ1-2,CAWSSWGHGYTF,TGTGCCTGGAGTTCGTGGGGGCACGGCTACACCTTC